Listed below are T cell receptor beta chains from one sample, sequenced in a study of control samples from healthy donors and cancer patients. TCRdb keeps only in-frame clones here, not all; method: immunoSEQ multiplex PCR. Of around 200,000 clones in the sample, 90% to 95% were seen once. The specimen was blood. Receptors were obtained from a man younger than 30 in good health. Both conserved end residues are part of each CDR3. The D gene is left open where the match is weak. The listing skips clone size in some rows; elsewhere it reads once, few, many or a size class.

v_gene,abundance,j_gene,d_gene,CDR3aa,CDR3nt
TRBV10-2,NA,TRBJ2-7,NA,CASSEGGPYEQYF,TGCGCCAGCAGCGAGGGAGGCCCCTACGAGCAGTACTTC
TRBV19,NA,TRBJ2-3,NA,CATELGDTQYF,TGTGCCACCGAGCTAGGAGATACGCAGTATTTT
TRBV30,NA,TRBJ2-2,TRBD1,CAYTRTGHFTGELFF,TGTGCCTATACAAGGACAGGGCATTTCACCGGGGAGCTGTTTTTT
TRBV27,NA,TRBJ1-2,NA,CASSGTSGPPSYGYTF,TGTGCCAGCAGTGGGACCTCCGGCCCTCCTAGCTATGGCTACACCTTC
TRBV6-1,NA,TRBJ2-1,NA,CASSETTGYNEQFF,TGTGCCAGCAGTGAAACGACAGGATACAATGAGCAGTTCTTC
TRBV4-1,NA,TRBJ1-3,NA,CASSQEVKFSGNTIYF,TGCGCCAGCAGCCAAGAGGTCAAATTCTCTGGAAACACCATATATTTT
TRBV23-1,NA,TRBJ2-7,TRBD1,CASSQSDYMGQGVHEQYF,TGCGCCAGCAGTCAATCAGACTATATGGGGCAGGGGGTCCACGAGCAGTACTTC
TRBV13,NA,TRBJ2-7,TRBD2,CASSLRGRGYEQYF,TGTGCCAGCAGCTTAAGAGGGAGGGGCTACGAGCAGTACTTC
TRBV24-1,NA,TRBJ1-5,NA,CATSDGGGSNQPQHF,TGTGCCACCAGTGATGGGGGCGGCAGCAATCAGCCCCAGCATTTT
TRBV5-1,NA,TRBJ1-1,TRBD1,CASSSSGTGYSGAEAFF,TGCGCCAGCAGCTCCTCCGGGACAGGGTATAGTGGGGCTGAAGCTTTCTTT
TRBV18,NA,TRBJ1-1,NA,CASSPGLNTEAFF,TGTGCCAGCTCACCCGGACTAAACACTGAAGCTTTCTTT
TRBV9,NA,TRBJ2-3,TRBD1,CASSPKVGQGPSTDTQYF,TGTGCCAGCAGCCCGAAAGTGGGACAGGGGCCTAGCACAGATACGCAGTATTTT
TRBV5-6,NA,TRBJ2-6,NA,CASSLAASSGANVLTF,TGTGCCAGCAGCTTGGCTGCTTCCTCTGGGGCCAACGTCCTGACTTTC
TRBV28,NA,TRBJ1-2,TRBD1,CASSLGQGFYGYTF,TGTGCCAGCAGCCTCGGACAGGGGTTTTATGGCTACACCTTC
TRBV12-5,once,TRBJ1-1,NA,CASAPGTSNTEAFF,TGTGCTAGTGCCCCGGGAACCTCGAACACTGAAGCTTTCTTT
TRBV21-1,NA,TRBJ1-2,NA,CASSNVRTGGDGYTF,TGTGCCAGCAGCAACGTACGGACAGGGGGAGATGGCTACACCTTC
TRBV18,once,TRBJ1-2,TRBD1,CASSGLTGSDYGYTF,TGTGCCAGCTCAGGACTGACAGGGTCTGACTATGGCTACACCTTC
TRBV18,few,TRBJ1-5,TRBD1,CASSGTGADQPQHF,TGTGCCAGCTCCGGGACAGGGGCGGATCAGCCCCAGCATTTT
TRBV4-1,NA,TRBJ2-1,NA,CASSQAQGRSYNEQFF,TGCGCCAGCAGCCAAGCCCAGGGTAGGTCCTACAATGAGCAGTTCTTC
TRBV2,NA,TRBJ2-7,NA,CASTRAYEQYF,TGTGCCAGCACCAGGGCATACGAGCAGTACTTC
TRBV27,NA,TRBJ1-1,NA,CASNPRLGKGDTEAFF,TGTGCCAGCAACCCCCGCCTAGGTAAGGGGGACACTGAAGCTTTCTTT
TRBV3-1/TRBV3-2,NA,TRBJ2-1,NA,CASSQGPGHGQFF,TGTGCCAGCAGCCAGGGTCCTGGACACGGGCAGTTCTTC
TRBV10-3,NA,TRBJ2-1,TRBD2,CAISERTRSFYNEQFF,TGTGCCATCAGTGAACGGACTAGGAGCTTCTACAATGAGCAGTTCTTC
TRBV7-8,NA,TRBJ1-1,NA,CASSPRVTEAFF,TGTGCCAGCAGCCCCAGGGTGACTGAAGCTTTCTTT
TRBV12-5,NA,TRBJ2-6,TRBD1,CASTTTGTMVLSGANVLTF,TGTGCTAGTACAACGACAGGGACCATGGTACTATCTGGGGCCAACGTCCTGACTTTC
TRBV3-1/TRBV3-2,NA,TRBJ1-4,NA,CASSQVGGEKLFF,TGTGCCAGCAGCCAAGTGGGAGGGGAAAAACTGTTTTTT
TRBV28,NA,TRBJ2-2,TRBD2,CASRAGGGNTGELFF,TGTGCCAGCCGTGCGGGCGGGGGAAACACCGGGGAGCTGTTTTTT
TRBV6-2/TRBV6-3,NA,TRBJ2-1,NA,CASSYAPTGIYNEQFF,TGTGCCAGCAGTTACGCACCAACGGGGATCTACAATGAGCAGTTCTTC
TRBV19,NA,TRBJ1-2,NA,CASSANGNPYGYTF,TGTGCCAGTAGTGCTAACGGGAATCCCTATGGCTACACCTTC
TRBV19,NA,TRBJ2-3,NA,CASSISLRIPPSTDTQYF,TGTGCCAGTAGTATCTCGCTGAGAATCCCTCCTAGCACAGATACGCAGTATTTT